This record looks at one TCR beta chain sequence and its context. The sample belongs to a study of blood T cell repertoires in COVID-19. Study context: From the United States, Italy and Spain came samples of acute and convalescent COVID-19. Sources were T cells, B-cell-depleted T cells, or PBMCs; the material itself was cDNA or gDNA.

As processed by the authors: Estimation of nucleated cell counts relied on the amplification of reference gene primers. Data came from immunoSEQ multiplex PCR; TCRdb stores just in-frame clones and leaves some out. V and J calls and clone size are those listed in that table; D and trimming were worked out from the DNA. The sample includes 250,000 to 350,000 clones, roughly 91% seen only once; the top ten take roughly 0.8%. This CDR3 spans 17 amino acids. The trim removed 6 bases at V and 2 bases at J, leaving 9 bases unmatched. Per the germline V gene, CDR1 is MNHEY and CDR2 is SMNVEV (reference sequence).

Sequenced input: peripheral blood. The TCR originated in a man aged 30 to 39 with acute or convalescent COVID-19. This chain joins TRBV27 and TRBJ2-6; 8 bases map to TRBD1. The CDR3 nucleotides read TGTGCCAGCAGCCGTCAGGACAGGGTCGCTGGGGCCAACGTCCTGACTTTC. This sequence encodes CASSRQDRVAGANVLTF.